Presented here are 31 T cell receptor beta chains from one specimen sequenced in a study of blood T cell repertoires in COVID-19. TCRdb's table, derived via immunoSEQ multiplex PCR, lists solely in-frame clones and lacks some. Of 90,000 to 100,000 clones listed, around 83% are singletons. Sequencing was carried out using peripheral blood. Source of these receptors: a man in his 70s with active or convalescent COVID-19.

This chain joins TRBV9 and TRBJ1-6, with a weak D call TRBD1 (6 bases). There are 15 residues in the CDR3. CDR1 SGDLS and CDR2 YYNGEE come from the germline V gene. V shed 2 bases and J shed 4 bases, with 10 bases lying between them. CDR3 amino acids: CASSVSDSYNSPLHF. CDR3 coding DNA: TGTGCCAGCAGCGTTTCGGACAGTTATAATTCACCCCTCCACTTT.

This sequence joins TRBV11-2 and TRBJ1-1; 7 bases are a match to TRBD1. The germline CDR1 and CDR2 sequences are SGHAT and FQNNGV. Unmatched junction bases numbered 9, after V lost 4 bases and J lost 4 bases. The CDR3 runs to 15 residues. Here the CDR3 DNA reads TGTGCCAGCAGCTACACCCTCACAGGGGCCACTGAAGCTTTCTTT. Its translation: CASSYTLTGATEAFF.

CDR3 nucleotide sequence: TGTGCCAGCAGCTTAGCTAGGGGCGGTGGCTACACCTTC. Its protein product is CASSLARGGGYTF. The rearrangement links TRBV11-2 to TRBJ1-2; TRBD1 is a possible D gene (5 bases). With 1 base removed from V and 7 bases from J, the gap between germline ends came to 10 bases. Germline CDR1 reads SGHAT; CDR2 reads FQNNGV. This CDR3 spans 13 amino acids.

This rearrangement joins TRBV28 to TRBJ2-2; 11 bases line up with TRBD1. V lost 4 bases to trimming and J lost 6 bases; unmatched junction nucleotides: 4. Germline-derived CDR1 and CDR2 are MDHEN and SYDVKM. CDR3 length: 15 residues. The CDR3 nucleotides read TGTGCCAGCAGTTCTCCGGGACAGGGGGCCGGGGAGCTGTTTTTT. It is translated as CASSSPGQGAGELFF. The full variable domain, completed using reference TRBV28 and TRBJ2-2, is DVKVTQSSRYLVKRTGEKVFLECVQDMDHENMFWYRQDPGLGLRLIYFSYDVKMKEKGDIPEGYSVSREKKERFSLILESASTNQTSMYLCASSSPGQGAGELFFGEGSRLTVL.

The rearrangement joins TRBV5-1 to TRBJ2-1; no clear D. Germline V lookup: CDR1 SGHRS, CDR2 YFSETQ. Trimming shortened V by 3 bases and J by 8 bases, and 15 bases separated the two germline ends. CDR3 length: 14 amino acids. The CDR3 loop reads CASSSRPQVDEQFF. Here the CDR3 DNA reads TGCGCCAGCAGCTCCCGACCCCAGGTCGATGAGCAGTTCTTC.

This clone was counted a single time. The chain has TRBV2 and TRBJ2-1; D perhaps matches TRBD1 (5 bases). CDR3 size: 13 residues. Trimming cost V 6 bases and J 15 bases, with 21 bases left between them. In germline, CDR1 is SNHLY, CDR2 FYNNEI. The CDR3 DNA reads TGTGCCAGCAGGCTTGACAGTAAAGGAGTCCGGTTCTTC. Translated: CASRLDSKGVRFF.

The count of this clone is one. The chain links TRBV7-3 to TRBJ2-6; D ambiguous. The CDR3 length is 15 residues. Per the germline V gene, CDR1 is SGHTA and CDR2 is FQGTGA. The V and J ends lost 2 bases and 0 bases respectively, with 5 bases between them. The CDR3 region has the DNA TGTGCCAGCAGCTTACTTCTCTCTGGGGCCAACGTCCTGACTTTC. This translates into CASSLLLSGANVLTF.

The chain has TRBV7-8 and TRBJ1-3; 10 bases fit TRBD1. CDR1 and CDR2 from the germline V gene are SGHVS and FQNEAQ. The CDR3 sequence is 20 residues long. Trimming took 1 base from V and 4 from J; bases not matched to a gene: 16. The CDR3 is CASSLVGTGVGGSGGNTIYF. Written as DNA, the CDR3 is TGTGCCAGCAGCTTAGTGGGGACAGGGGTTGGTGGTTCGGGAGGAAACACCATATATTTT.

The rearrangement uses TRBV3-1 (or the pseudogene TRBV3-2) and TRBJ2-1, with a weak D call TRBD2 (5 bases). This CDR3 contains 14 residues. Germline CDR1 LGHDT, CDR2 YNNKEL (reference sequence). V shed 5 bases and J shed 5 bases, with 13 bases lying between them. The CDR3 region is CASSSAGGNNEQFF. The CDR3 coding sequence is TGTGCCAGCAGCTCGGCGGGCGGTAACAATGAGCAGTTCTTC.

The genes are TRBV6-4 and TRBJ2-2; maybe TRBD2 (6 bases). Deletions cut 3 bases from V and 6 bases from J, with 11 bases between. Germline assignment: CDR1 MRHNA and CDR2 SNTAGT. The CDR3 has 14 amino acids. CDR3 loop: CASSELANAGELFF. The CDR3 bases are TGTGCCAGCAGTGAGCTAGCGAATGCCGGGGAGCTGTTTTTT.

This chain connects TRBV7-8 to TRBJ1-1; possibly TRBD1 for D (6 bases). CDR1 SGHVS and CDR2 FQNEAQ come from the germline V gene. The CDR3 totals 15 residues. With 1 base removed from V and 0 bases from J, the gap between germline ends came to 9 bases. In DNA form, the CDR3 reads TGTGCCAGCAGCTTAGGACAGGCCATGAACACTGAAGCTTTCTTT. It translates to CASSLGQAMNTEAFF.

V usage is TRBV18 and J usage is TRBJ2-5; D gene ambiguous. The CDR3 totals 13 residues. Germline assignment: CDR1 KGHSH and CDR2 LQKENI. Trimming took off 0 bases at V and 6 bases at J, with 8 bases between the two ends. In DNA form, the CDR3 reads TGTGCCAGCTCACCACCGCGGCCCAAGACCCAGTACTTC. Translation gives CASSPPRPKTQYF. The full variable domain, its missing parts supplied by reference TRBV18 and TRBJ2-5, is NAGVMQNPRHLVRRRGQEARLRCSPMKGHSHVYWYRQLPEEGLKFMVYLQKENIIDESGMPKERFSAEFPKEGPSILRIQQVVRGDSAAYFCASSPPRPKTQYFGPGTRLLVL.

The sample holds one count of this clone. The chain combines TRBV6-2 or TRBV6-3 with TRBJ2-3, with TRBD2 identical over 7 bases. V lost 0 bases, J lost 1 base, and 7 bases stayed unmatched. The germline gives CDR1 MNHEY, CDR2 SVGEGT. The CDR3 extends over 17 amino acids. In DNA form, the CDR3 reads TGTGCCAGCAGTTACTCGTTTAAGCGGGGAGGCACAGATACGCAGTATTTT. Translated, it gives CASSYSFKRGGTDTQYF.

V gene TRBV19 combines with J gene TRBJ1-4, with TRBD1 matching 7 bases. The CDR3 extends over 18 amino acids. The V gene's germline CDR1 is LNHDA and CDR2 SQIVND (reference sequence). With 5 bases clipped from V and 0 bases from J, the junction kept 12 bases outside the gene matches. The CDR3: CASSAHQPGQPTNEKLFF. The CDR3 nucleotides are TGTGCCAGTAGTGCGCACCAACCGGGACAGCCAACTAATGAAAAACTGTTTTTT.

The V gene is TRBV6-5, the J gene TRBJ1-2; 9 bases align to TRBD1. Germline-derived CDR1 and CDR2 are MNHEY and SVGAGI. After removal of 6 bases from V and 8 bases from J, the junction contained 10 bases not matched to a gene. This CDR3 comprises 14 residues. CDR3 residues: CASRATGTGSGYTF. CDR3 DNA sequence: TGTGCCAGCAGGGCTACCGGGACAGGGAGCGGCTACACCTTC.

The chain links TRBV5-4 to TRBJ2-2; 7 bases fit TRBD1. Germline-derived CDR1 and CDR2 are SGHNT and YYREEE (reference sequence). The CDR3 contains 17 residues. V lost 4 bases, J lost 0 bases, and 9 bases stayed unmatched. Here the CDR3 DNA reads TGTGCCAGCAGCCCCCCAGGGGGACCCACGAACACCGGGGAGCTGTTTTTT. Residues: CASSPPGGPTNTGELFF. Supplemented by reference TRBV5-4 and TRBJ2-2, the full variable domain reads ETGVTQSPTHLIKTRGQQVTLRCSSQSGHNTVSWYQQALGQGPQFIFQYYREEENGRGNFPPRFSGLQFPNYSSELNVNALELDDSALYLCASSPPGGPTNTGELFFGEGSRLTVL.

This rearrangement joins TRBV18 to TRBJ2-1, with 10 bases fitting TRBD1. The CDR3 runs to 15 residues. The V gene end was trimmed by 4 bases and the J gene end by 6 bases; junction bases not matched to a gene: 6. The germline gives CDR1 KGHSH, CDR2 LQKENI. DNA for the CDR3: TGTGCCAGCTCACGGGGGACAGGGGCATTCAATGAGCAGTTCTTC. Its protein product is CASSRGTGAFNEQFF.

This chain links TRBV7-2 with TRBJ2-3; TRBD2 is a possible D gene (6 bases). Trimming took off 1 base at V and 0 bases at J, with 8 bases between the two ends. Germline V gene data show CDR1 as SGHTA and CDR2 as FQGNSA. CDR3 length equals 15 residues. CDR3 coding DNA: TGTGCCAGCAGCTTAGTCGGGGGTAGCACAGATACGCAGTATTTT. Translation: CASSLVGGSTDTQYF.

V gene TRBV10-3 combines with J gene TRBJ2-5, with 11 bases that match TRBD2. Per the germline V gene, CDR1 is ENHRY and CDR2 is SYGVKD. The V gene end was trimmed by 2 bases and the J gene end by 5 bases; junction bases not matched to a gene: 7. The CDR3 has 16 amino acids. CDR3 sequence: CAISEGLAGGGETQYF. The CDR3 bases are TGTGCCATCAGTGAGGGTCTAGCGGGGGGAGGGGAGACCCAGTACTTC.

This clone was seen a single time. V gene TRBV6-5 combines with J gene TRBJ1-3, with a possible D match to TRBD1 (5 bases). Trimming left V 3 bases short and J 4 bases short, with 16 bases between. Germline V CDR1 and CDR2: MNHEY, SVGAGI. CDR3 length: 16 residues. CDR3 nucleotides: TGTGCCAGCAGTTATTCTCCTGGGACTACCGGAAACACCATATATTTT. It encodes CASSYSPGTTGNTIYF.

V is TRBV27 and J is TRBJ1-2; D is possibly TRBD1 (5 bases). Germline V gene data show CDR1 as MNHEY and CDR2 as SMNVEV (reference sequence). Trimming stripped 5 bases from V and 4 bases from J, with 14 bases between. CDR3 length: 14 amino acids. CDR3 sequence reads: CASSPLTAGYGYTF. The DNA of the CDR3 is TGTGCCAGCAGTCCGTTGACAGCGGGCTATGGCTACACCTTC.

The V gene is TRBV5-1, the J gene TRBJ2-2; 8 bases align to TRBD1. The germline V gene has CDR1 SGHRS and CDR2 YFSETQ. Germline trimming cut 4 bases from V and 4 bases from J; bases unmatched to any gene: 9. There are 16 residues in the CDR3. The CDR3 loop reads CASSGQGASSTGELFF. The CDR3 DNA is TGCGCCAGCAGCGGTCAGGGGGCGTCAAGCACCGGGGAGCTGTTTTTT.

J is TRBJ2-7 and V is TRBV6-5; a possible D gene is TRBD1 (6 bases). The CDR3 is 13 residues long. V lost 8 bases and J 0 bases, leaving 11 bases between the germline ends. CDR1 and CDR2 from the germline V gene are MNHEY and SVGAGI. In nucleotides, the CDR3 is TGTGCCAGCGGAACAGGGAGCTCCTACGAGCAGTACTTC. The encoded protein is CASGTGSSYEQYF.

CDR3 in amino acids: CASSQREARGRNGYTF. CDR3 coding DNA: TGTGCCAGCAGCCAAAGAGAGGCCAGGGGGAGAAATGGCTACACCTTC. The chain joins TRBV7-8 to TRBJ1-2; 7 bases map to TRBD1. The CDR3 runs to 16 residues. V lost 5 bases to trimming and J lost 6 bases; unmatched junction nucleotides: 15. Germline V CDR1 and CDR2: SGHVS, FQNEAQ.

V gene TRBV6-1 combines with J gene TRBJ2-3; TRBD1 matches 7 bases. The germline V gene has CDR1 MNHNS and CDR2 SASEGT. The CDR3 sequence is 16 residues long. The V gene end was trimmed by 4 bases and the J gene end by 0 bases; junction bases not matched to a gene: 7. This chain's CDR3 is CASSVQPGQSTDTQYF. The CDR3 DNA reads as TGTGCCAGCAGTGTTCAACCGGGACAGAGCACAGATACGCAGTATTTT.

V is TRBV7-9 and J is TRBJ2-5; 7 positions match TRBD1. The germline gives CDR1 SEHNR, CDR2 FQNEAQ (reference sequence). The CDR3 is made up of 15 amino acids. Losses at the gene ends were 5 bases for V and 3 bases for J; bases not matched to a gene: 9. The CDR3, as DNA: TGTGCCAGCAGCCAAACGGGACAGCCGAAAGAGACCCAGTACTTC. Protein product: CASSQTGQPKETQYF.

V is TRBV19 and J is TRBJ1-4, with D possibly being TRBD1 (6 bases). Germline lookup yields CDR1 LNHDA and CDR2 SQIVND (reference sequence). This CDR3 has 15 amino acids. Trimming took off 5 bases at V and 8 bases at J, with 18 bases between the two ends. The CDR3 loop is CASSRGGHLSEKLFF. CDR3 coding DNA: TGTGCCAGTAGTCGGGGGGGACATCTAAGCGAAAAACTGTTTTTT.

This rearrangement joins TRBV3-1 (or the pseudogene TRBV3-2) to TRBJ1-1, with a possible D match to TRBD1 (6 bases). The CDR3 covers 15 residues. Trimming took off 1 base at V and 0 bases at J, with 9 bases between the two ends. In germline, CDR1 is LGHDT, CDR2 YNNKEL (reference sequence). The CDR3 nucleotides are TGTGCCAGCAGCCAAGCCGCAGGGGTGAACACTGAAGCTTTCTTT. The encoded protein is CASSQAAGVNTEAFF.

Written as DNA, the CDR3 is TGCGCCAGCAGCTCGGGACAGCCCTACACAGATACGCAGTATTTT. It encodes CASSSGQPYTDTQYF. This chain links TRBV5-1 with TRBJ2-3; TRBD1 agrees at 7 bases. Germline V CDR1 and CDR2: SGHRS, YFSETQ. This CDR3 has 15 amino acids. V trimming: 3 bases; J trimming: 2 bases; junction bases outside the gene matches: 6.

J is TRBJ1-1 and V is TRBV14, with D maybe TRBD1 (6 bases). V shed 6 bases and J shed 3 bases, with 11 bases lying between them. Germline V CDR1 and CDR2: SGHDN, FVKESK. The CDR3 covers 13 residues. The CDR3 region has the DNA TGTGCCAGCAGAACAGGGATGGACACTGAAGCTTTCTTT. It encodes CASRTGMDTEAFF.

The rearrangement joins TRBV6-5 to TRBJ1-2; 11 nucleotides line up with TRBD1. The CDR3 loop spans 14 amino acids. V shed 6 bases and J 8 bases; nucleotides not matched to a gene: 8. Germline V gene sequence: CDR1 MNHEY, CDR2 SVGAGI. The DNA of the CDR3 is TGTGCCAGCAGACAGGACCGGGACAGGGGGGGCTACACCTTC. Its translation: CASRQDRDRGGYTF.